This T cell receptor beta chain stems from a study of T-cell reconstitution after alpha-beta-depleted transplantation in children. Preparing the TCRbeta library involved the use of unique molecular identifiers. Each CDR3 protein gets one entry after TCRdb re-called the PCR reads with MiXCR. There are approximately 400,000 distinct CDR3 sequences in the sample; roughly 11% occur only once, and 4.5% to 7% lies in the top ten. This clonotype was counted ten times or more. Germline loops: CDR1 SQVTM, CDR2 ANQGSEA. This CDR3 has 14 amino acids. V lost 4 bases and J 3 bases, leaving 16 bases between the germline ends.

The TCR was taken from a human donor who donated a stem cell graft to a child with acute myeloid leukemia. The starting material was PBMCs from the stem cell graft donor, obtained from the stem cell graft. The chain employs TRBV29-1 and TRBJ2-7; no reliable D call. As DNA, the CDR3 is TGCAGCGTTGGAAGCCCCCTTGGCAGCTACGAGCAGTACTTC. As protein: CSVGSPLGSYEQYF.